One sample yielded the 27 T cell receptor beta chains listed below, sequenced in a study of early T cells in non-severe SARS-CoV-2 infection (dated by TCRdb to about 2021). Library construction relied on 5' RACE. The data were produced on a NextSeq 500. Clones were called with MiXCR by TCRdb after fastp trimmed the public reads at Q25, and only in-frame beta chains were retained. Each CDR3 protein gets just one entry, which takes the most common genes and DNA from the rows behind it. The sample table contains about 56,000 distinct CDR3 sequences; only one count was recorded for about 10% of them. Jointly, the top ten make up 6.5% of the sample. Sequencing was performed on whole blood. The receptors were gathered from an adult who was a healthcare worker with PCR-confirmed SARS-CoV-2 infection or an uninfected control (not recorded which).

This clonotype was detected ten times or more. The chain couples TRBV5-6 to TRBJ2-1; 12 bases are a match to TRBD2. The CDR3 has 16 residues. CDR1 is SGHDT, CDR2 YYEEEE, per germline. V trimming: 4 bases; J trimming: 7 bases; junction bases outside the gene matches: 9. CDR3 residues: CASSDPTSGSINEQFF. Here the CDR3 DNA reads TGTGCCAGCAGCGACCCGACTAGCGGGAGTATAAATGAGCAGTTCTTC.

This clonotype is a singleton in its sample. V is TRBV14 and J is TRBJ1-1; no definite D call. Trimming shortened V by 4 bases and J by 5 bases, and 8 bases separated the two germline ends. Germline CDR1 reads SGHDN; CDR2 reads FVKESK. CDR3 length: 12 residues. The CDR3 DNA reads TGTGCCAGCAGCCTCCCGGGGACTGAAGCTTTCTTT. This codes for CASSLPGTEAFF.

The CDR3 nucleotides read TGTGCCAGCAGTAACCAGAGCGGGAGGGCCACAGATACGCAGTATTTT. Translating gives CASSNQSGRATDTQYF. V gene TRBV6-2 or TRBV6-3 combines with J gene TRBJ2-3; TRBD2 agrees at 10 bases. CDR3 length: 16 amino acids. V was pared by 5 bases and J by 2 bases, with 7 bases of the junction left unmatched. Germline assignment: CDR1 MNHEY and CDR2 SVGEGT.

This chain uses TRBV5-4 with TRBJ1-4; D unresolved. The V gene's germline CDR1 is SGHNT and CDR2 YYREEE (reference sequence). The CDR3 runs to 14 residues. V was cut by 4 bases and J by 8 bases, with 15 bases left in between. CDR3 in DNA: TGTGCCAGCAGCGCGGACCTAAGCGAGGAAAAACTGTTTTTT. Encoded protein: CASSADLSEEKLFF.

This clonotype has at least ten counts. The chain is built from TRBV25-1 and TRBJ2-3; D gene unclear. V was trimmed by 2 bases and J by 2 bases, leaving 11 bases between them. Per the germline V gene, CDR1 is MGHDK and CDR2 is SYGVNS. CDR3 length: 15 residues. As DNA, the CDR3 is TGTGCCAGCAGTGAACCCGGACCGGTCACAGATACGCAGTATTTT. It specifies CASSEPGPVTDTQYF.

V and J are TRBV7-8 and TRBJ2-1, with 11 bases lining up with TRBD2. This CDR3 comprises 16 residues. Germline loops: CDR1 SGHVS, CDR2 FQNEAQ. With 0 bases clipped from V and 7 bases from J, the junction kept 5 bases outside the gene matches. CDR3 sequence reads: CASSLAGTSGFNEQFF. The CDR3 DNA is TGTGCCAGCAGCTTAGCCGGGACTAGCGGTTTTAATGAGCAGTTCTTC.

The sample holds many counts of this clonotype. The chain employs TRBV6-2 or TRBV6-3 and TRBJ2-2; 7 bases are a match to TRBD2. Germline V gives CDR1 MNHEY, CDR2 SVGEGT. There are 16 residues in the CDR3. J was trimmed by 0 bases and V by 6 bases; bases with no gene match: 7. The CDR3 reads CASSLHGTTNTGELFF. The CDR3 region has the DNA TGTGCCAGCAGCCTACACGGGACTACGAACACCGGGGAGCTGTTTTTT.

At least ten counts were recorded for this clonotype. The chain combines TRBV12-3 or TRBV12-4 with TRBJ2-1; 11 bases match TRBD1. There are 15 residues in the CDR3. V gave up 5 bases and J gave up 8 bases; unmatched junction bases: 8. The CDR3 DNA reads TGTGCCAGCAGTCCGGGACAGGGGGATTTGGATGAGCAGTTCTTC. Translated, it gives CASSPGQGDLDEQFF.

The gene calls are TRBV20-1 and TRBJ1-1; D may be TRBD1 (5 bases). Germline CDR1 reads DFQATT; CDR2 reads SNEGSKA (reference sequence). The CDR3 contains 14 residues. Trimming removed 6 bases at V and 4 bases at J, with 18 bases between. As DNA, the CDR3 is TGCAGTGCCAGGATCGCCGGGGCAGGCACTGAAGCTTTCTTT. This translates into CSARIAGAGTEAFF.

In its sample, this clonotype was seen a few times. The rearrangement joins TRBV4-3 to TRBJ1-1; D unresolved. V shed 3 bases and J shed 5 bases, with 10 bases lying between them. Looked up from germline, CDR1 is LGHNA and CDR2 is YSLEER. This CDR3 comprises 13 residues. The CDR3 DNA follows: TGCGCCAGCAGCCAGGATTTAGCGACTGAAGCTTTCTTT. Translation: CASSQDLATEAFF.

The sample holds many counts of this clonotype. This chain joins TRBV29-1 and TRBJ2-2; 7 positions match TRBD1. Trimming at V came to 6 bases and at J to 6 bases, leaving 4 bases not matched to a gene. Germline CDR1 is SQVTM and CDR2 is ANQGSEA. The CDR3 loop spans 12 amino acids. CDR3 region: CSVDGTAGELFF. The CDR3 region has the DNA TGCAGCGTGGACGGGACAGCCGGGGAGCTGTTTTTT.

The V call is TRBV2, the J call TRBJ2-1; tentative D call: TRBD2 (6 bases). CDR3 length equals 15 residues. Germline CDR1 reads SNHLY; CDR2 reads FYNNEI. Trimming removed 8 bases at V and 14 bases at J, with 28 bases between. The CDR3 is CASARSGLDLEEKFF. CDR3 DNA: TGTGCCAGCGCCCGATCGGGACTGGACCTCGAGGAGAAGTTCTTC.

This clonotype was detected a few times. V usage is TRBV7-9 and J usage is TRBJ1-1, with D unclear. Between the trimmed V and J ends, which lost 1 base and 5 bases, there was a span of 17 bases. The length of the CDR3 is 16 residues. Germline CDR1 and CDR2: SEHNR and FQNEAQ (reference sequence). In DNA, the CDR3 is TGTGCCAGCAGCTTAGAGGGTAGGTCGGGGAGGACTGAAGCTTTCTTT. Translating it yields CASSLEGRSGRTEAFF.

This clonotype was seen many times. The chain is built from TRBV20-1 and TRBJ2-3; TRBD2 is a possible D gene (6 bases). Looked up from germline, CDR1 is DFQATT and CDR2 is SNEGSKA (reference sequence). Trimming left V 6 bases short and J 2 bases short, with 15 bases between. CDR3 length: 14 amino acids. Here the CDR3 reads CSANRRGSTDTQYF. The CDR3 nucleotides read TGCAGTGCGAATCGGCGGGGTTCCACAGATACGCAGTATTTT.

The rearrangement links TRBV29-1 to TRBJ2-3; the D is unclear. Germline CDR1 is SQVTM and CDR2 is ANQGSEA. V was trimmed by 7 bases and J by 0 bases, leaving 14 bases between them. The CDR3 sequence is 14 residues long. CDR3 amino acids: CSAARGTSTDTQYF. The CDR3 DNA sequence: TGCAGCGCCGCTAGAGGAACTAGCACAGATACGCAGTATTTT.

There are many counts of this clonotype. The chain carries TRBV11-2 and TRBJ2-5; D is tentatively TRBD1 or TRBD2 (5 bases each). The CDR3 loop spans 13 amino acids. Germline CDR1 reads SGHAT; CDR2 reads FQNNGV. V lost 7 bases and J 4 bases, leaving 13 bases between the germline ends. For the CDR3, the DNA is TGTGCCAGCACCGTTACAGGAGGAGAGACCCAGTACTTC. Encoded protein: CASTVTGGETQYF.

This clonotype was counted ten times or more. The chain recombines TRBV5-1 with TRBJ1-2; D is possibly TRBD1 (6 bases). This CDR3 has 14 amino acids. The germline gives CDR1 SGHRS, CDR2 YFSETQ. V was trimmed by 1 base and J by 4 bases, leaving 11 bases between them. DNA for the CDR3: TGCGCCAGCAGCTTGCGGGACAACCTCTATGGCTACACCTTC. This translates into CASSLRDNLYGYTF.

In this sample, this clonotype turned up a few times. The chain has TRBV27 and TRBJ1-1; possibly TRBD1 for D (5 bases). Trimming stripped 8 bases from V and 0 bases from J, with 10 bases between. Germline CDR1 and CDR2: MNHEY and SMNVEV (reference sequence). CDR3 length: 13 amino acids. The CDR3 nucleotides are TGTGCCAGCCAAACAGGTTTGAACACTGAAGCTTTCTTT. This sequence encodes CASQTGLNTEAFF.

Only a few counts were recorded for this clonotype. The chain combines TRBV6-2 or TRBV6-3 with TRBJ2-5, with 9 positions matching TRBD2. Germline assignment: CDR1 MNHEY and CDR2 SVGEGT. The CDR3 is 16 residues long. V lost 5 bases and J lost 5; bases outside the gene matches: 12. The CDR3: CASSVWVAGVGETQYF. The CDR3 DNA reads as TGTGCCAGCAGTGTTTGGGTAGCGGGAGTGGGGGAGACCCAGTACTTC.

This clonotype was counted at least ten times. The CDR3 DNA reads as TGCAGTGCTGACCCTCATGGGGGAGGGCCTCAAAATGAGCAGTTCTTC. Translated, it gives CSADPHGGGPQNEQFF. This chain uses TRBV20-1 with TRBJ2-1; the match to TRBD2 covers 7 bases. There are 16 residues in the CDR3. V was pared by 5 bases and J by 7 bases, with 17 bases of the junction left unmatched. Germline CDR1 is DFQATT and CDR2 is SNEGSKA (reference sequence).

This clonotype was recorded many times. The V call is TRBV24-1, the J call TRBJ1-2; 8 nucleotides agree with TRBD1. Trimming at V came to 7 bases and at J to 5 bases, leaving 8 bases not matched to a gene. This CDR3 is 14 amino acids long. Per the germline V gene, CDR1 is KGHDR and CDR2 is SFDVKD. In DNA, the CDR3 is TGTGCCACCAGAAGGGACAGGCGACCGTATGGCTACACCTTC. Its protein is CATRRDRRPYGYTF.

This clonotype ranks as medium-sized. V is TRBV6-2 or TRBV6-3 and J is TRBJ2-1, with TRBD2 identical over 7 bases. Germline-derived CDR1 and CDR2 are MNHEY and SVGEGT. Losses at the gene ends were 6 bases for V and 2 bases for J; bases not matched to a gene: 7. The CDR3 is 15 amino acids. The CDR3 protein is CASSRTSDPYNEQFF. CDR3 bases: TGTGCCAGCAGCCGTACTAGCGACCCCTACAATGAGCAGTTCTTC.

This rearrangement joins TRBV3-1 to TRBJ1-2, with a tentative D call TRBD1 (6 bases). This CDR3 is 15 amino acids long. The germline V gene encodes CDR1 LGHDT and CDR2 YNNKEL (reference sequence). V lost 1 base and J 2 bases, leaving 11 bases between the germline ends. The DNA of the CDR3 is TGTGCCAGCAGCCAAGGACGGGGGCAGAACTATGGCTACACCTTC. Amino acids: CASSQGRGQNYGYTF.

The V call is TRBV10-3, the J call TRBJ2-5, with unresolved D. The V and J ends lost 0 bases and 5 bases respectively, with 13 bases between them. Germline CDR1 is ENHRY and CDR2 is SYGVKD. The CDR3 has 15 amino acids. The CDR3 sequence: CAISESGLRPETQYF. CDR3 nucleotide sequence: TGTGCCATCAGTGAGTCAGGTCTCCGCCCGGAGACCCAGTACTTC.

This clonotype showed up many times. The CDR3 region has the DNA TGTGCCAGCAGCCAAGCCGGGGGTCTCGGGCAGTTCTTC. Translated, it gives CASSQAGGLGQFF. J is TRBJ2-1 and V is TRBV3-1; TRBD2 is a possible D gene (6 bases). Germline CDR1 reads LGHDT; CDR2 reads YNNKEL (reference sequence). The CDR3 spans 13 residues. V lost 1 base and J 12 bases, leaving 13 bases between the germline ends.

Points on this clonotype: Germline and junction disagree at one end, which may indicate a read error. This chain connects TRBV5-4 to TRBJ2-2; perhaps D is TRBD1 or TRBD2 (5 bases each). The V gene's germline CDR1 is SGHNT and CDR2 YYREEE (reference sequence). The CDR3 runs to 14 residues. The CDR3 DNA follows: TGTGCCAGCAGCTTCTCCAGGGCCACCGGGGAGCTTTTTTTT. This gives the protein CASSFSRATGELFF.

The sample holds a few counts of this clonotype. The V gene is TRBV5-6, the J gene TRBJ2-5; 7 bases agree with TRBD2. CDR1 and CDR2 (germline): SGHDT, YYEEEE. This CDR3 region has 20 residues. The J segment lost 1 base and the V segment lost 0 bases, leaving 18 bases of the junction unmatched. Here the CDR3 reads CASSLVLTSDSSSTQETQYF. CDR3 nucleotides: TGTGCCAGCAGCTTGGTTTTAACTAGCGATTCGTCCAGCACCCAAGAGACCCAGTACTTC.